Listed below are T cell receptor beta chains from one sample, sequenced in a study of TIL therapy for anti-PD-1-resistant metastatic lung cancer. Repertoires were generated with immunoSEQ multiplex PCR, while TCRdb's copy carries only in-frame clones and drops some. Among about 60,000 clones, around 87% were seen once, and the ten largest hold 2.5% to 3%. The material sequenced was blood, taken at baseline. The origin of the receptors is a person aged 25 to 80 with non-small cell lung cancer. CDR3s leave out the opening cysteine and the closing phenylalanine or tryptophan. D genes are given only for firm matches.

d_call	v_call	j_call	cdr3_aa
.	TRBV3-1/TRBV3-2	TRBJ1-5	ASSLGGQPQH
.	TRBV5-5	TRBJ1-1	ASSFGRVNTEAF
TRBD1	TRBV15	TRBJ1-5	ATASSDRVGNQPQH
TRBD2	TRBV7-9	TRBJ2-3	AEEVAGPDTQY
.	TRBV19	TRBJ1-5	ASRQQGIGQPQH
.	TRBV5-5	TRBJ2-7	ASSLDRERASYEQY
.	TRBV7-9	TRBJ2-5	ASSLGVGQTQY
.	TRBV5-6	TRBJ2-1	ASSSLWNEQF
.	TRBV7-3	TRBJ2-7	ASSLGTGSYEQY
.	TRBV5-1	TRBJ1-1	ASSLDYEAF
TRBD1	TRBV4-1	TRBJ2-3	ASSQAGTGGFDTQY
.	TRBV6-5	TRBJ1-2	ASRLGGGGYT
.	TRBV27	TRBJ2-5	ASSLAGGRQETQY
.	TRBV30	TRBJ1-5	AWSVGGAQPQH
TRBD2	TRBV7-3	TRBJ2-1	ASSTQAGGAYNEQF
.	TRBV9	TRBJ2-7	ASSVGVTYEQY
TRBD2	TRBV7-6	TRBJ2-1	ASSPAGTSGVYNEQF
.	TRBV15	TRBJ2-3	ATSRERQGGLADTQY
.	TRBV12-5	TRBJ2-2	ASVLQGSGELF
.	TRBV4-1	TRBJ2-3	ASSGVAGPTDTQY
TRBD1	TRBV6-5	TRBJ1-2	ASSKGQGNYGYT
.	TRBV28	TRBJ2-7	ATGVVNSYEQY
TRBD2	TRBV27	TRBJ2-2	ASTVRALGLAGNTGELF
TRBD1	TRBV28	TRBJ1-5	ASSLDRGLSNQPQH
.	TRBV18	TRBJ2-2	ASSSGAGELF
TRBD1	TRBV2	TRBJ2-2	ASSKTGVITGELF
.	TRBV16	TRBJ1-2	ASSLWANADGYT
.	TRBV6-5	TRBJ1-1	ASSYQGLNTEAF
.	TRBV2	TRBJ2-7	ASSAHSYEQY
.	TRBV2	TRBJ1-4	ASSTGGANNEKLF
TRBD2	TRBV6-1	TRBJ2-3	ASSEALLAGSSGDTQY
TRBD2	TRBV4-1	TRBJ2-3	ASSLQRGGPDTQY
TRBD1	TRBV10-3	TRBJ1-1	ATQGAFDTEAF
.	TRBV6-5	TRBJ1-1	ASSLYGHSNTEAF
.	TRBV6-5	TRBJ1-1	ATRKNQPNTEAF
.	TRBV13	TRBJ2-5	ASSSLDQETQY
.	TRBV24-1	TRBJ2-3	ATPTTSTDTQY
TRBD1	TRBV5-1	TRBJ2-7	ASSLGTVSYEQY
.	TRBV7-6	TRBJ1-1	ASSQGLGAGTEAF
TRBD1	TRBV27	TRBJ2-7	ASSTGTGLHEQY
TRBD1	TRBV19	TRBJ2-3	ASSSGDRAVDTQY
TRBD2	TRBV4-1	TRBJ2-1	ASSPGTSVEQF
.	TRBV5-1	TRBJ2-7	ASSLDRAVPYEQY
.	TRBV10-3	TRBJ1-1	AISSETANTEAF
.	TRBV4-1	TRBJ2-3	ASSQEGRPGRGDTQY
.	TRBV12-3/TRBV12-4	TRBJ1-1	ASSPFTEAF
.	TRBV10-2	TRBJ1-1	ASSQGSTEAF
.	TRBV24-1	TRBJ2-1	ATSPPAGDEQF
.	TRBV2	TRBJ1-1	ASSHPGQNTEAF
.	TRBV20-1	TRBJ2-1	SASPQTFYNEQF